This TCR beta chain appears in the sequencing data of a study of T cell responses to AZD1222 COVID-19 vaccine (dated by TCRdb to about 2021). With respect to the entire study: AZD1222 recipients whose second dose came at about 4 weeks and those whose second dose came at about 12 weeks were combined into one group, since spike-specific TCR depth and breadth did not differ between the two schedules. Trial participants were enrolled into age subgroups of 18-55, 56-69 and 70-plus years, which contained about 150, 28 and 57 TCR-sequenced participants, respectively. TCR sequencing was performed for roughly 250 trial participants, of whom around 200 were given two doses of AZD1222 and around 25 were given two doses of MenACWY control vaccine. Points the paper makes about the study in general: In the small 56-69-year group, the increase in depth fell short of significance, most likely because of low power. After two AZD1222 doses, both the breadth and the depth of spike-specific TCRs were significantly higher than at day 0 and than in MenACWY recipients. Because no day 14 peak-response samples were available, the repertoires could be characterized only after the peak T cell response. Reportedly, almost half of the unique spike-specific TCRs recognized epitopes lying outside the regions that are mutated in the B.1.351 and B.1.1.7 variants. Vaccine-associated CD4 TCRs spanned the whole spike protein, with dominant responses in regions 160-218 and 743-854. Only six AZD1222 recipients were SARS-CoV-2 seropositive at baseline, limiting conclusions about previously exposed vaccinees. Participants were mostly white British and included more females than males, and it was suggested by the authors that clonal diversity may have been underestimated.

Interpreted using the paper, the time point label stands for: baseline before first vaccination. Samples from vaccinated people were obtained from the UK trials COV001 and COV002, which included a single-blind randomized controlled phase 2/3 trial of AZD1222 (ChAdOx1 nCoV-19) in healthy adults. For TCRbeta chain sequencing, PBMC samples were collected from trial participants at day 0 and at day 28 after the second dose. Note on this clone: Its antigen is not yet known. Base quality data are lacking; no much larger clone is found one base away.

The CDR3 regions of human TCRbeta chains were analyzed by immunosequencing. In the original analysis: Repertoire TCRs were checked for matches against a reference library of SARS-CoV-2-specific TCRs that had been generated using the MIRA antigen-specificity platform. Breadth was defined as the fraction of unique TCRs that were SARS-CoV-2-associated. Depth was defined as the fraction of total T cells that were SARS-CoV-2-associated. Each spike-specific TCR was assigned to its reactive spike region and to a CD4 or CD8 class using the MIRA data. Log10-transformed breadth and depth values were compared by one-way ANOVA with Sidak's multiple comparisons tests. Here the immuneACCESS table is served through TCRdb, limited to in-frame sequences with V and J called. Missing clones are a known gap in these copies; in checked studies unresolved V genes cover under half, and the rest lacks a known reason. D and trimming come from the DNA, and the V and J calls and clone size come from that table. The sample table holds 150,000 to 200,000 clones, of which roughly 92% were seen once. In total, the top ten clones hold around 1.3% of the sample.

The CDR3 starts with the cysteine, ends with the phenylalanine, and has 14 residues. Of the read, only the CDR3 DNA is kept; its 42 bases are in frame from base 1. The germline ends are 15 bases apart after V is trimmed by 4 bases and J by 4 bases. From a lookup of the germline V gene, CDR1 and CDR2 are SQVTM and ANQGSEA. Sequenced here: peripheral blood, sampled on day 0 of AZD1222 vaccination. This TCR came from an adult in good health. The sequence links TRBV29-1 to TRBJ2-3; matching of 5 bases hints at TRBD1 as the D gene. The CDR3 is CSVVFQGHPDTQYF. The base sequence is TGCAGCGTTGTATTCCAGGGCCATCCAGATACGCAGTATTTT.